These 27 T cell receptor beta chains were sequenced from one sample in a study of T cell repertoires in cytomegalovirus infection. A single record per CDR3 protein comes from TCRdb applying MiXCR to the reads. The profile shows approximately 490,000 distinct CDR3 sequences, about 11% of them singletons. Sequencing input: PBMCs. These receptors all stem from a human donor in good health (CMV status not recorded). Some clones in this sample may be carry-over from other donors' samples.

The table lists this clonotype with a few counts. The chain recombines TRBV3-1 with TRBJ2-5, with 9 nucleotides matching TRBD2. This CDR3 comprises 15 residues. CDR1 is LGHDT, CDR2 YNNKEL, per germline (reference sequence). Losses at the gene ends were 1 base for V and 5 bases for J; bases not matched to a gene: 5. This CDR3 reads CASSQVGLAGETQYF. Here the CDR3 DNA reads TGTGCCAGCAGCCAAGTGGGGCTAGCGGGGGAGACCCAGTACTTC.

This clonotype was seen at least ten times. DNA for the CDR3: TGCAGCGTCCCCGAGGTAGGGGCGCGATATGAGCAGTTCTTC. Its translation: CSVPEVGARYEQFF. V gene TRBV29-1 combines with J gene TRBJ2-1; tentatively, D is TRBD1 (5 bases). Germline values: CDR1 SQVTM, CDR2 ANQGSEA. Trimming pared 6 bases from V and 8 bases from J, leaving 20 bases between. The CDR3 is 14 amino acids.

The rearrangement links TRBV12-3 or TRBV12-4 to TRBJ1-2; TRBD1 might be the D (6 bases). V was cut by 2 bases and J by 7 bases, with 11 bases left in between. This CDR3 is built from 13 residues. This CDR3 is CASSLQGLSGYTF. DNA for the CDR3: TGTGCCAGCAGTTTACAGGGGCTGAGTGGCTACACCTTC.

This clonotype was detected ten times or more. The chain combines TRBV20-1 with TRBJ2-7; 8 bases align to TRBD2. After removal of 1 base from V and 2 bases from J, the junction contained 7 bases not matched to a gene. Germline-derived CDR1 and CDR2 are DFQATT and SNEGSKA (reference sequence). The CDR3 loop spans 15 amino acids. As DNA, the CDR3 is TGCAGTGCTAGAGCCAACGGGGGGGCACCCTACGAGCAGTACTTC. This encodes CSARANGGAPYEQYF.

This clonotype appeared many times. This rearrangement joins TRBV7-2 to TRBJ2-7, with D possibly TRBD2 on 6 matching bases. Trimming removed 5 bases from V and 4 bases from J, with 18 bases in between. CDR1 and CDR2 (germline): SGHTA, FQGNSA. This CDR3 region has 15 residues. The CDR3 here is CASSPGLHRHYEQYF. As DNA, the CDR3 is TGTGCCAGCAGCCCGGGACTCCATCGACATTACGAGCAGTACTTC.

This clonotype came up many times. The rearrangement uses TRBV28 and TRBJ2-7; 8 bases are shared with TRBD1. CDR1 is MDHEN and CDR2 is SYDVKM in the germline V gene. The CDR3 has 15 residues. J was trimmed by 5 bases and V by 7 bases; bases with no gene match: 13. Here the CDR3 DNA reads TGTGCCAGCATAGATAGTAGGACAGGGTACAACGAGCAGTACTTC. Translating it yields CASIDSRTGYNEQYF.

This clonotype was counted ten times or more. V and J are TRBV11-2 and TRBJ2-7, with 9 bases identical to TRBD1. This CDR3 region has 15 residues. CDR1 is SGHAT, CDR2 FQNNGV, per germline. V was pared by 3 bases and J by 4 bases, with 7 bases of the junction left unmatched. In DNA, the CDR3 is TGTGCCAGCAGCTTCGGACAGGGGAATCAGTACGAGCAGTACTTC. Translation gives CASSFGQGNQYEQYF.

This clonotype was detected ten times or more. The genes are TRBV23-1 and TRBJ1-5; D is unresolved. TRBV23-1 is noted as an ORF with a role that remains uncertain. This CDR3 contains 16 residues. V gave up 2 bases and J gave up 2 bases, with 13 bases separating them. As DNA, the CDR3 is TGCGCCAGCAGTCAACCGACCCCAGATGGCAATCAGCCCCAGCATTTT. Its protein product is CASSQPTPDGNQPQHF.

Comments on this clonotype: A read error is possible here, since a much larger clone lies one base away. This chain connects TRBV12-3 or TRBV12-4 to TRBJ1-2; D is unresolved. This CDR3 spans 12 amino acids. Trimming left V 3 bases short and J 6 bases short, with 8 bases between. The CDR3 protein is CASSLWGDGYTF. CDR3 coding DNA: TGTGCCAGCAGTTTGTGGGGTGATGGCTACACCTTC.

This clonotype was seen ten or more times. J is TRBJ2-2 and V is TRBV7-6; TRBD1 aligns across 7 bases. Germline CDR1 SGHVS, CDR2 FNYEAQ. This CDR3 is 16 amino acids long. With V trimmed by 3 bases and J by 0 bases, 4 bases remained unmatched. The CDR3 loop is CASSFRDSANTGELFF. The DNA for the CDR3 is TGTGCCAGCAGCTTCAGGGACAGCGCGAACACCGGGGAGCTGTTTTTT.

Note on this clonotype: This sequence may be a read error, since a much larger clone differs from it by one base. V usage is TRBV10-3 and J usage is TRBJ1-5, with 7 bases lining up with TRBD1. Germline CDR1 and CDR2: ENHRY and SYGVKD. This CDR3 contains 14 residues. J was trimmed by 2 bases and V by 2 bases; bases with no gene match: 0. For the CDR3, the DNA is TGTGCCATCAGTGAGGACAGGGGCAATCAGCCCCAGCATTTT. It translates to CAISEDRGNQPQHF.

This clonotype was seen many times. This chain joins TRBV7-2 and TRBJ1-5; possible D gene TRBD1, 6 bases. With 3 bases removed from V and 9 bases from J, the gap between germline ends came to 12 bases. CDR3 length: 13 residues. Germline V gives CDR1 SGHTA, CDR2 FQGNSA. This CDR3 reads CASSFNQGWPQHF. CDR3 in DNA: TGTGCCAGCAGCTTCAACCAGGGGTGGCCCCAGCATTTT.

This clonotype was counted ten times or more. This chain connects TRBV12-3 or TRBV12-4 to TRBJ1-2; D remains ambiguous. The V gene lost 1 base and the J gene lost 1 base, with 13 bases spanning the gap. This CDR3 contains 16 residues. The CDR3 DNA sequence: TGTGCCAGCAGTTTAGGGTTGGCAGACTTTAACTATGGCTACACCTTC. Protein: CASSLGLADFNYGYTF.

This sequence joins TRBV6-2 or TRBV6-3 and TRBJ2-7; D may be TRBD1 (5 bases). V was clipped by 2 bases and J by 12 bases, with 17 bases between them. Germline CDR1 and CDR2: MNHEY and SVGEGT. CDR3 length: 13 residues. The CDR3 loop reads CASSYLQVGFRYF. DNA for the CDR3: TGTGCCAGCAGTTACCTACAGGTCGGCTTTCGGTACTTC.

This clonotype was seen only a few times. This chain links TRBV19 with TRBJ2-7; 9 bases are shared with TRBD1. After removal of 7 bases from V and 5 bases from J, the junction contained 12 bases not matched to a gene. The CDR3 runs 15 residues. Germline V lookup: CDR1 LNHDA, CDR2 SQIVND (reference sequence). The CDR3 sequence is CASTTGTGLRDEQYF. The CDR3 nucleotides read TGTGCCAGTACCACCGGGACAGGGCTTAGGGACGAGCAGTACTTC.

This clonotype was seen a few times. The chain recombines TRBV29-1 with TRBJ2-7; D is possibly TRBD1 (6 bases). V lost 5 bases, J lost 0 bases, and 14 bases lay in between. Germline values: CDR1 SQVTM, CDR2 ANQGSEA. The CDR3 totals 14 residues. In nucleotides, the CDR3 is TGCAGCGTTTTATCGACAGGCAGCTCCTACGAGCAGTACTTC. Translated, it gives CSVLSTGSSYEQYF.

This clonotype was counted a few times. In DNA, the CDR3 is TGTGCCAGCAGCCCGGGACTTACCAACACAGATACGCAGTATTTT. As protein: CASSPGLTNTDTQYF. The chain couples TRBV7-9 to TRBJ2-3; the D gene is possibly TRBD2 (6 bases). This CDR3 is built from 15 residues. CDR1 is SEHNR, CDR2 FQNEAQ, per germline (reference sequence). V was cut by 5 bases and J by 2 bases, with 14 bases left in between.

The rearrangement uses TRBV5-5 and TRBJ1-1, with a weak D call TRBD1 (6 bases). CDR1 is SGHKS, CDR2 YYEKEE, per germline (reference sequence). V gave up 3 bases and J gave up 1 base, with 10 bases separating them. This CDR3 has 14 amino acids. CDR3 loop: CASSYRDENTEAFF. In DNA form, the CDR3 reads TGTGCCAGCAGCTACAGGGATGAGAACACTGAAGCTTTCTTT.

The chain has TRBV5-1 and TRBJ2-3; D is undetermined. V lost 3 bases and J 4 bases, leaving 9 bases between the germline ends. Germline assignment: CDR1 SGHRS and CDR2 YFSETQ. The CDR3 sequence is 13 residues long. This chain's CDR3 is CASSSRLSDTQYF. DNA for the CDR3: TGCGCCAGCAGCTCCCGACTGTCAGATACGCAGTATTTT.

V gene TRBV3-1 combines with J gene TRBJ1-1, with no clear D. V lost 7 bases to trimming and J lost 6 bases, with 12 bases between them. Per germline, CDR1 LGHDT and CDR2 YNNKEL (reference sequence). The CDR3 is 12 residues long. The CDR3 region is CASKHGDAEAFF. Here the CDR3 DNA reads TGTGCCAGCAAACATGGGGATGCTGAAGCTTTCTTT.

This clonotype was seen repeatedly, ten times or more. V gene TRBV5-1 combines with J gene TRBJ2-5; 9 bases map to TRBD2. This CDR3 is 16 amino acids long. CDR1 and CDR2 from the germline V gene are SGHRS and YFSETQ. J was trimmed by 4 bases and V by 3 bases; bases with no gene match: 10. CDR3 in amino acids: CASSWEVSGSGETQYF. The CDR3 coding sequence is TGCGCCAGCAGCTGGGAGGTTAGCGGGAGTGGAGAGACCCAGTACTTC.

The sample holds a few counts of this clonotype. The chain carries TRBV2 and TRBJ2-6; 10 bases are shared with TRBD1. Per the germline V gene, CDR1 is SNHLY and CDR2 is FYNNEI. The junction had 5 bases not matched to a gene; V was cut back by 10 bases and J by 2 bases. The CDR3 totals 15 residues. This chain's CDR3 is CANPGTGAGANVLTF. CDR3 sequence (DNA): TGTGCCAACCCCGGGACAGGGGCTGGGGCCAACGTCCTGACTTTC. Full variable domain (outside the CDR3, taken from reference TRBV2 and TRBJ2-6): EPEVTQTPSHQVTQMGQEVILRCVPISNHLYFYWYRQILGQKVEFLVSFYNNEISEKSEIFDDQFSVERPDGSNFTLKIRSTKLEDSAMYFCANPGTGAGANVLTFGAGSRLTVL.

This clonotype was counted many times. The gene calls are TRBV23-1 and TRBJ2-7, with D tentatively TRBD2 (7 bases). TRBV23-1 is given ORF status, its function remaining uncertain. The CDR3 length is 14 residues. Trimming took off 3 bases at V and 6 bases at J, with 15 bases between the two ends. The CDR3 spells CASSHRGANGEQYF. CDR3 in DNA: TGCGCCAGCAGTCATCGGGGGGCAAACGGCGAGCAGTACTTC.

This clonotype has a count of ten or more. The chain couples TRBV7-9 to TRBJ1-1; D gene ambiguous. CDR1 and CDR2 (germline): SEHNR, FQNEAQ (reference sequence). The V end lost 0 bases, the J end lost 1 base, and 6 bases lay between the germline ends. The CDR3 contains 14 residues. CDR3 bases: TGTGCCAGCAGCTTAGCGTTGGGGAACACTGAAGCTTTCTTT. Its protein product is CASSLALGNTEAFF.

This clonotype was counted only a few times. The chain joins TRBV3-1 to TRBJ2-1, with TRBD2 matching 8 bases. Germline CDR1 and CDR2: LGHDT and YNNKEL (reference sequence). After removal of 0 bases from V and 15 bases from J, the junction contained 10 bases not matched to a gene. CDR3 length: 14 residues. In DNA form, the CDR3 reads TGTGCCAGCAGCCAAGAACCCCTAGCGGGTCCGCCGTTCTTC. This codes for CASSQEPLAGPPFF.

This clonotype was seen ten or more times. This sequence joins TRBV6-2 or TRBV6-3 and TRBJ1-1; the D gene is possibly TRBD1 (5 bases). V was clipped by 7 bases and J by 1 base, with 13 bases between them. CDR1 MNHEY and CDR2 SVGEGT come from the germline V gene. The length of the CDR3 is 14 residues. CDR3 nucleotide sequence: TGTGCCAGCATCCGATTTGGACAGAACACTGAAGCTTTCTTT. Amino acid sequence: CASIRFGQNTEAFF.

Points on this clonotype: At one end, the junction sequence differs from germline, possibly due to a read error. The chain carries TRBV28 and TRBJ1-5; TRBD1 matches at 10 bases. Germline V gene sequence: CDR1 MDHEN, CDR2 SYDVKM. The CDR3 has 15 residues. Written as DNA, the CDR3 is TGTGGCAGCAGTTCCGGGACAGGGGGCAATCAGCCCCAGCATTTT. Protein product: CGSSSGTGGNQPQHF.